The 4 T cell receptor beta chains given below trace back to one sample, sequenced in a study of cytomegalovirus exposure and HLA in healthy donors. Researchers ran the PCR with 60 Vbeta and 13 Jbeta primers. Produced via immunoSEQ multiplex PCR; TCRdb's table is partial and in-frame only. This table holds over 110,000 clones, roughly 80% found once. The sequencing sample was made of PBMCs. The receptors were gathered from a woman in her forties or fifties in good health and CMV-seropositive.

This clone was picked up one time. The V and J genes are TRBV6-1 and TRBJ1-4; D possibly corresponds to TRBD1 (6 bases). CDR1 is MNHNS and CDR2 is SASEGT in the germline V gene. Trimming stripped 11 bases from V and 6 bases from J, with 22 bases between. The CDR3 has 15 residues. Here the CDR3 DNA reads TGTGCCTCCAGGCCCCACAGGGACGCGGATGAAAAACTGTTTTTT. Protein product: CASRPHRDADEKLFF.

The chain is built from TRBV11-3 and TRBJ1-6; 7 nucleotides match TRBD1. The CDR3 is made up of 15 amino acids. V was clipped by 4 bases and J by 7 bases; unmatched bases: 7. The germline V gene has CDR1 SGHNT and CDR2 YENEEA. The CDR3 protein is CASSSGGRTNSPLHF. The CDR3 DNA reads as TGTGCCAGCAGCTCAGGGGGGCGGACGAATTCACCCCTCCACTTT.

The chain carries TRBV28 and TRBJ1-5, with a weak D call TRBD1 (5 bases). CDR3 length: 13 residues. The germline V and J ends were trimmed by 6 bases and 2 bases, with 8 bases remaining between them. Germline loops: CDR1 MDHEN, CDR2 SYDVKM. For the CDR3, the DNA is TGTGCCAGCAGGGGGACTGGCAATCAGCCCCAGCATTTT. It encodes CASRGTGNQPQHF.

V and J are TRBV19 and TRBJ2-3, with 10 bases matching TRBD2. There are 17 residues in the CDR3. CDR1 LNHDA and CDR2 SQIVND come from the germline V gene (reference sequence). The V gene end was trimmed by 4 bases and the J gene end by 5 bases; junction bases not matched to a gene: 12. The CDR3 loop is CASSTDLAGALVDTQYF. Written as DNA, the CDR3 is TGTGCCAGTAGTACAGATCTAGCGGGGGCATTGGTAGATACGCAGTATTTT.